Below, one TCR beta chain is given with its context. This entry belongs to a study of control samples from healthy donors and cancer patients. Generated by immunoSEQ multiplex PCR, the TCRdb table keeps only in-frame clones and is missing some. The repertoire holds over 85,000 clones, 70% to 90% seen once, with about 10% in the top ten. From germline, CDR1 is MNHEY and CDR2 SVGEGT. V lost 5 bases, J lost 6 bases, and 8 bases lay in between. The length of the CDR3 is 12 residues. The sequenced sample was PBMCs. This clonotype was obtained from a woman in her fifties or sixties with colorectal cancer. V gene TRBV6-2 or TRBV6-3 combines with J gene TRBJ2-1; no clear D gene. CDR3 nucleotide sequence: TGTGCCAGCAGTATGGGGTTCAATGAGCAGTTCTTC. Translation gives CASSMGFNEQFF.